This T cell receptor (beta chain) was sequenced in a study of T cell responses to AZD1222 COVID-19 vaccine. On the study more broadly: Second-dose timings of about 4 or about 12 weeks were pooled. General observations from the study: At baseline, just six or seven AZD1222 recipients tested seropositive. Unmutated variant regions are reportedly targeted by nearly half of spike-specific TCRs. Repertoire sampling was restricted to post-peak T cell response timepoints.

Only in-frame clones appear in the TCRdb table, and some are missing; sequencing was by immunoSEQ multiplex PCR. The sample lists 100,000 to 150,000 clones; 70% to 90% were seen once. Between the trimmed V and J ends, which lost 6 bases and 5 bases, there was a span of 13 bases. This CDR3 has 13 residues. The germline V gene encodes CDR1 MNHEY and CDR2 SVGAGI. As for this clone: As yet, its antigen is unknown.

The sample was peripheral blood, taken on day 0 of AZD1222 vaccination. The chain uses TRBV6-5 and TRBJ1-1, with a weak D call TRBD1 (6 bases). This TCR was sampled from an adult in good health. CDR3 amino acids: CASSPRGGTEAFF. The CDR3 coding sequence is TGTGCCAGCAGCCCAAGGGGGGGGACTGAAGCTTTCTTT.